These 22 T cell receptor beta chains were sequenced from one sample in a study of T cell repertoires in cytomegalovirus infection. Antigens for these TCRs are unknown. One entry per CDR3 protein, called by TCRdb with MiXCR from the reads. The sample yields about 920,000 distinct CDR3 sequences, around 30% seen once. The source material was cultured CD8+ T cells from PBMCs, sampled from culture after CMV antigen stimulation. The receptors were gathered from a human donor in good health (CMV status not recorded). Some clones in this sample may be carry-over from other donors' samples.

CDR3 sequence: CASSLDTTSGEADTQYF. CDR3 in DNA: TGCGCCAGCAGCTTGGATACGACTAGCGGGGAGGCAGATACGCAGTATTTT. This chain uses TRBV5-1 with TRBJ2-3; 11 bases match TRBD2. Germline assignment: CDR1 SGHRS and CDR2 YFSETQ. There are 17 residues in the CDR3. J lost 4 bases, V lost 0 bases, and 7 bases had no gene match.

This clonotype was counted many times. The chain links TRBV6-6 to TRBJ2-7; either TRBD1 or TRBD2 may fit D (6 bases each). Looked up from germline, CDR1 is MNHNY and CDR2 is SVGAGI (reference sequence). The CDR3 contains 14 residues. The V gene lost 2 bases and the J gene lost 1 base, with 9 bases spanning the gap. DNA of the CDR3: TGTGCCAGCAGTTACGGGGGGCGATCCTACGAGCAGTACTTC. It encodes CASSYGGRSYEQYF.

This clonotype has a single count. The chain joins TRBV6-2 or TRBV6-3 to TRBJ2-2; 8 bases map to TRBD1. In germline, CDR1 is MNHEY, CDR2 SVGEGT. The CDR3 is made up of 16 amino acids. V was pared by 6 bases and J by 0 bases, with 6 bases of the junction left unmatched. CDR3 nucleotides: TGTGCCAGCAGGGTTGACAGGGGACCGAACACCGGGGAGCTGTTTTTT. Amino acid sequence: CASRVDRGPNTGELFF.

This chain links TRBV27 with TRBJ1-5; D ambiguous. V was pared by 2 bases and J by 9 bases, with 11 bases between. The CDR3 sequence is 13 residues long. Germline V gives CDR1 MNHEY, CDR2 SMNVEV (reference sequence). The CDR3 protein is CASSLQENWPQHF. The CDR3 nucleotides are TGTGCCAGCAGTTTACAGGAAAATTGGCCCCAGCATTTT.

The V and J genes are TRBV12-3 or TRBV12-4 and TRBJ2-1, with D tentatively TRBD2 (5 bases). V dropped 2 bases and J dropped 3 bases, with 14 bases sitting between them. This CDR3 contains 16 residues. The CDR3 nucleotides are TGTGCCAGCAGTTTACATTCTGGAGGTGACTACAATGAGCAGTTCTTC. Translating it yields CASSLHSGGDYNEQFF.

This sequence joins TRBV29-1 and TRBJ1-1; perhaps TRBD1 as D (5 bases). The CDR3 extends over 12 amino acids. From germline, CDR1 is SQVTM and CDR2 ANQGSEA. Trimming stripped 1 base from V and 6 bases from J, with 9 bases between. The CDR3 loop reads CSVEVWDAEAFF. CDR3 DNA: TGCAGCGTTGAAGTGTGGGACGCTGAAGCTTTCTTT.

The rearrangement links TRBV2 to TRBJ2-5; 9 positions agree with TRBD1. CDR1 is SNHLY, CDR2 FYNNEI, per germline. J gave up 5 bases and V 5 bases, and 12 bases lay outside the gene matches. The CDR3 covers 16 residues. The CDR3, as DNA: TGTGCCAGCAGTTTCACGGGACAGGGTAGTTGGGAGACCCAGTACTTC. Amino acid sequence: CASSFTGQGSWETQYF.

The genes are TRBV27 and TRBJ1-1; 7 nucleotides agree with TRBD1. The germline V gene encodes CDR1 MNHEY and CDR2 SMNVEV (reference sequence). V gave up 5 bases and J gave up 4 bases; unmatched junction bases: 7. The CDR3 runs 14 residues. CDR3 in DNA: TGTGCCAGCAGTACCTTCGACAGGGTCACTGAAGCTTTCTTT. Residues: CASSTFDRVTEAFF.

The DNA for the CDR3 is TGTGCCAGCAGCTTAGAGGTACTAATCGAGACCCAGTACTTC. It is translated as CASSLEVLIETQYF. V and J are TRBV7-6 and TRBJ2-5; D not certain. The V end lost 1 base, the J end lost 5 bases, and 11 bases lay between the germline ends. This CDR3 region has 14 residues. Germline assignment: CDR1 SGHVS and CDR2 FNYEAQ.

This rearrangement joins TRBV11-1 to TRBJ1-4, with TRBD1 as a possible D gene (6 bases). The V end was cut by 4 bases, the J end by 3 bases, with 18 bases between. CDR3 size: 17 residues. The V gene's germline CDR1 is SGHAT and CDR2 FQDESV (reference sequence). In DNA, the CDR3 is TGTGCCAGCAGCTCCGAGGGGGTCAGGACGGCTAATGAAAAACTGTTTTTT. The encoded protein is CASSSEGVRTANEKLFF.

The chain combines TRBV11-2 with TRBJ1-2; D is undetermined. The CDR3 is made up of 23 amino acids. V was cut by 1 base and J by 0 bases, with 33 bases left in between. Per the germline V gene, CDR1 is SGHAT and CDR2 is FQNNGV. This chain's CDR3 is CASSLGPRISPAFPSLTNYGYTF. CDR3 sequence (DNA): TGTGCCAGCAGCTTAGGTCCCCGGATCTCCCCGGCATTCCCTTCTTTAACTAACTATGGCTACACCTTC.

The genes are TRBV11-2 and TRBJ1-1; D not certain. The CDR3 consists of 13 residues. Germline V CDR1 and CDR2: SGHAT, FQNNGV. Trimming cost V 5 bases and J 5 bases, with 12 bases left between them. The CDR3, as DNA: TGTGCCAGCAGCCTGTACAGCGTTACTGAAGCTTTCTTT. It yields the protein CASSLYSVTEAFF.

The chain is built from TRBV27 and TRBJ2-1; D call uncertain. The length of the CDR3 is 16 residues. Per germline, CDR1 MNHEY and CDR2 SMNVEV (reference sequence). Between the trimmed V and J ends, which lost 2 bases and 0 bases, there was a span of 11 bases. In DNA form, the CDR3 reads TGTGCCAGCAGTTTAGTTCTGGGAAACTCCTACAATGAGCAGTTCTTC. The encoded protein is CASSLVLGNSYNEQFF.

V and J are TRBV6-5 and TRBJ1-1, with TRBD1 matching 7 bases. Germline CDR1 reads MNHEY; CDR2 reads SVGAGI. The length of the CDR3 is 14 residues. V was clipped by 0 bases and J by 11 bases; unmatched bases: 9. DNA for the CDR3: TGTGCCAGCAGTTACTCTTTGACAGGGACCGGTGCTTTCTTT. The encoded protein is CASSYSLTGTGAFF.

V usage is TRBV6-6 and J usage is TRBJ1-2; 8 nucleotides line up with TRBD1. The CDR3 extends over 15 amino acids. The V segment lost 9 bases and the J segment 7 bases; nucleotides outside the gene matches: 16. Germline CDR1 and CDR2: MNHNY and SVGAGI (reference sequence). As DNA, the CDR3 is TGTGCCAGTAGGTCTAAAGGACAGGGCCTTGGTGGCTACACCTTC. Protein sequence: CASRSKGQGLGGYTF.

V and J are TRBV12-5 and TRBJ2-1; a possible D gene is TRBD1 (6 bases). V lost 4 bases to trimming and J lost 5 bases, with 9 bases between them. Looked up from germline, CDR1 is LGHNT and CDR2 is FRNRAP. This CDR3 is built from 13 residues. CDR3 DNA sequence: TGTGCTAGTGGTTGGGACACTGACAATGAGCAGTTCTTC. It translates to CASGWDTDNEQFF.

This clonotype was picked up many times. The J gene is TRBJ1-1, the V gene TRBV7-8; D remains unclear. V lost 8 bases and J lost 0, with 10 bases in between. CDR3 size: 13 residues. In germline, CDR1 is SGHVS, CDR2 FQNEAQ. The CDR3 DNA is TGTGCCAGCGGCCCGACTGTGAACACTGAAGCTTTCTTT. This translates into CASGPTVNTEAFF.

This clonotype was seen a few times. The chain links TRBV7-6 to TRBJ2-1; 9 bases line up with TRBD2. Germline CDR1 is SGHVS and CDR2 is FNYEAQ. The CDR3 length is 17 residues. With V trimmed by 0 bases and J by 7 bases, 10 bases remained unmatched. The CDR3: CASSLAGRGGHRNEQFF. For the CDR3, the DNA is TGTGCCAGCAGCTTAGCAGGGCGGGGGGGGCATAGGAATGAGCAGTTCTTC.

The chain is built from TRBV5-1 and TRBJ1-1, with D unclear. Germline-derived CDR1 and CDR2 are SGHRS and YFSETQ. This CDR3 comprises 15 residues. Trimming shortened V by 0 bases and J by 0 bases, and 9 bases separated the two germline ends. The CDR3 sequence is CASSLDPVLNTEAFF. CDR3 coding DNA: TGCGCCAGCAGCTTGGACCCAGTCTTGAACACTGAAGCTTTCTTT.

V is TRBV6-2 or TRBV6-3 and J is TRBJ2-3; possible D gene TRBD2, 6 bases. The CDR3 runs to 15 residues. The V gene lost 1 base and the J gene lost 0 bases, with 8 bases spanning the gap. Germline CDR1 reads MNHEY; CDR2 reads SVGEGT. CDR3 DNA: TGTGCCAGCAGTTACTGGCGGGGTAGCACAGATACGCAGTATTTT. It translates to CASSYWRGSTDTQYF.

This clonotype showed up just a few times. The V gene is TRBV12-3 or TRBV12-4, the J gene TRBJ2-7, with 7 nucleotides matching TRBD1. This CDR3 is built from 15 residues. The V and J ends lost 7 bases and 3 bases, in that order; junction bases with no gene match: 12. Here the CDR3 DNA reads TGTGCCAGCACCAACCAGGGGGAGTCAGGCTACGAGCAGTACTTC. This codes for CASTNQGESGYEQYF.

This clonotype appeared a few times. V and J are TRBV27 and TRBJ1-1, with D perhaps matching TRBD1 (6 bases). CDR3 length equals 14 residues. Germline loops: CDR1 MNHEY, CDR2 SMNVEV (reference sequence). Trimming took off 5 bases at V and 4 bases at J, with 14 bases between the two ends. The CDR3, as DNA: TGTGCCAGCAGTGAGGGGGGCGTAGCCACTGAAGCTTTCTTT. This encodes CASSEGGVATEAFF.